This TCR beta chain comes out of a study of blood T cell repertoires in COVID-19. The overall study: Samples came from the United States, Italy and Spain, spanning acute and convalescent COVID-19.

The protocol was immunoSEQ multiplex PCR, while the TCRdb copy is restricted to in-frame clones and leaves out a portion. The table has 310,000 or so clones, around four fifths seen once; the top ten hold roughly 1.2%. CDR1 LGHNA and CDR2 YSLEER come from the germline V gene. Unmatched junction bases numbered 13, after V lost 0 bases and J lost 8 bases. The CDR3 covers 17 residues. This clonotype was obtained from a woman aged 45 to 65 with acute or convalescent COVID-19. The specimen sequenced was peripheral blood. The chain is built from TRBV4-3 and TRBJ2-1, with 7 bases that match TRBD2. The CDR3: CASSQDGEREEAYEQFF. CDR3 DNA sequence: TGCGCCAGCAGCCAAGATGGGGAGCGGGAAGAGGCTTATGAGCAGTTCTTC.